This T cell receptor beta chain was found in a study of CD8 T cells in Susac syndrome. RNA totalling roughly 0.45 to 1 ug underwent reverse transcription with random hexamers. The amplification used immunoSEQ multiplex PCR on TCR beta CDR3; it spanned 54 Vbeta and 13 Jbeta. TCRdb fed the immunoSEQ multiplex PCR reads into MiXCR, producing one record per CDR3 protein. The sample gives around 80,000 distinct CDR3 sequences, 91% of which show up once; under 0.65% is in the top ten. The germline gives CDR1 SGHVS, CDR2 FNYEAQ. Trimming at V came to 5 bases and at J to 3 bases, leaving 8 bases not matched to a gene. The CDR3 spans 15 residues. Sequencing targeted TCR beta in blood CD8+ and CD4+ T cells.

V gene TRBV7-6 combines with J gene TRBJ2-7, with TRBD1 identical over 9 bases. The TCR sequence derives from a human donor with multiple sclerosis. The sequencing sample was made of CD8+ T cells from PBMCs. DNA of the CDR3: TGTGCCAGCAGCCCTTCCGGGACAGGGCTCTACGAGCAGTACTTC. Translation: CASSPSGTGLYEQYF.